A single TCR beta chain is shown here with its context. Its antigen is undetermined. The data originate from a study of cytomegalovirus exposure and HLA in healthy donors. General study points: As a later analysis revealed, the rate of TCR association differed by HLA locus, with DRB1 most and HLA-C fewest.

The germline V and J ends were trimmed by 1 base and 5 bases, with 15 bases remaining between them. Per the germline V gene, CDR1 is SGHDT and CDR2 is YYEEEE. This CDR3 has 15 residues. The PCR employed 60 Vbeta primers together with 13 Jbeta primers. Clones were read by immunoSEQ multiplex PCR, and TCRdb kept only the in-frame ones, dropping some. The profile covers tens of thousands of clones, with more than 60% appearing a single time and approximately 20% taken by the ten largest. V gene TRBV5-6 combines with J gene TRBJ1-2; D not certain. The sequenced material came from PBMCs. This clonotype originated in a middle-aged woman in good health and CMV-seropositive. CDR3 nucleotides: TGTGCCAGCAGCTTGAAGGTTGGAGAGCTTTATGGCTACACCTTC. It is translated as CASSLKVGELYGYTF.